This TCR beta chain was sequenced for a study of glioma-infiltrating T cells after dendritic cell vaccination. About the study: Between about 2003 and 2013, patients got autologous tumor lysate-pulsed dendritic cell vaccines. Dendritic cell vaccine was injected intradermally three times, biweekly. The study's findings and limits: No direct clonality-survival link was found; a diverse polyclonal response may matter.

V lost 6 bases, J lost 4 bases, and 3 bases stayed unmatched. From germline, CDR1 is ENHRY and CDR2 SYGVKD. The CDR3 runs to 13 residues. Regarding time point: after dendritic cell vaccination, including at tumor progression/relapse. The table lists this clone with a count of one. The antigen remains unidentified. TCRdb's table, derived via immunoSEQ multiplex PCR, lists solely in-frame clones and lacks some. The profile shows fewer than 60,000 clones, around nine tenths of them singletons. The V and J genes are TRBV10-3 and TRBJ1-1; 9 bases are shared with TRBD1. The sequenced sample was blood, obtained after dendritic cell vaccination. This receptor was identified in a human donor with glioblastoma. The CDR3 sequence is CAIRETGGTEAFF. DNA of the CDR3: TGTGCCATCAGGGAGACAGGGGGCACTGAAGCTTTCTTT.